There are many counts of the clone carrying this T cell receptor (beta chain). Antigen unknown. Through a sample-barcoded 5' primer and a J-beta primer mix, a second PCR was run for roughly 6 to 12 cycles. The template-switch adaptor was a 5' adaptor with 12 random nucleotides. It tagged each cDNA molecule. Via MiXCR, TCRdb re-called the 5' RACE reads, giving one row per CDR3 protein. The repertoire holds some 1,500,000 distinct CDR3 sequences, with approximately 39% as singletons. This sample was taken from a study of blood T cells in healthy people across ages. For the study at large: Template switching picked up about one barcoded beta molecule for each two T cells. General observations from the study: Donor CMV status, an unknown factor, possibly confounded changes in expanded clonotypes. A roughly linear age-dependent decrease characterized TCR beta diversity per million T cells.

The V and J ends lost 0 bases and 2 bases, in that order; junction bases with no gene match: 8. Germline V CDR1 and CDR2: LGHNA, YSLEER. This CDR3 spans 18 amino acids. The sample comprised blood. This clonotype was sampled from a woman younger than 30 in good health. The V gene is TRBV4-3, the J gene TRBJ2-5; TRBD2 aligns across 11 bases. CDR3 amino acids: CASSQEATSGVLQETQYF. In nucleotides, the CDR3 is TGCGCCAGCAGCCAAGAAGCGACTAGCGGGGTTCTACAAGAGACCCAGTACTTC.